This TCR beta chain was obtained from a study of blood T cell repertoires in COVID-19. Study overall: The United States, Italy and Spain were the sources of the acute and convalescent COVID-19 samples. T cells, B-cell-depleted T cells, or PBMCs supplied cDNA or gDNA.

Germline V gene data show CDR1 as SGHDN and CDR2 as FVKESK. This CDR3 comprises 13 residues. V lost 2 bases and J 7 bases, leaving 9 bases between the germline ends. Assay: immunoSEQ multiplex PCR; the TCRdb copy retains only in-frame clones and omits some. The sample includes 270,000 or so clones, 85% to 90% of them seen just once. The TCR was taken from a human donor in a cohort sampled during active COVID-19. This rearrangement joins TRBV14 to TRBJ2-4; D gene uncertain. The sample taken for sequencing was peripheral blood. CDR3 in DNA: TGTGCCAGCAGCCAAACAGCATTCAACATTCAGTACTTC. The encoded protein is CASSQTAFNIQYF.